This TCR beta chain is from a study of blood T cell repertoires in COVID-19. The CDR3 is 13 residues long. The germline V gene encodes CDR1 SNHLY and CDR2 FYNNEI. V shed 8 bases and J shed 2 bases, with 12 bases lying between them. Sequencing used immunoSEQ multiplex PCR; TCRdb keeps in-frame clones, though not all of them. The data show about 380,000 clones, 85% seen once. Sequencing was carried out using peripheral blood. This rearrangement joins TRBV2 to TRBJ1-1; D remains ambiguous. The clonotype was recovered from a woman aged 18-29 years with acute or convalescent COVID-19. DNA of the CDR3: TGTGCCAGCGTCTCGGAGTTTAACACTGAAGCTTTCTTT. Its protein is CASVSEFNTEAFF.